The 20 T cell receptor beta chains in this list originate from one sample, sequenced in a study of T cell changes during pregnancy in multiple sclerosis. Method: immunoSEQ multiplex PCR; TCRdb's copy keeps in-frame clones and lacks some. The sample shows 60,000 to 65,000 clones, 92% of them seen only once. This specimen was peripheral blood, taken in the first trimester of pregnancy. These receptors came from a female donor with multiple sclerosis, enrolled in a pregnancy study.

This clone has just one count. The gene calls are TRBV27 and TRBJ2-2; 7 bases map to TRBD1. Germline V gene sequence: CDR1 MNHEY, CDR2 SMNVEV (reference sequence). This CDR3 has 18 residues. V trimming: 5 bases; J trimming: 0 bases; junction bases outside the gene matches: 12. This CDR3 reads CASSPHMTDRPNTGELFF. The CDR3 nucleotides are TGTGCCAGCAGTCCACATATGACGGACAGGCCGAACACCGGGGAGCTGTTTTTT.

The genes are TRBV7-2 and TRBJ2-1, with 8 bases matching TRBD2. The J segment lost 1 base and the V segment lost 5 bases, leaving 4 bases of the junction unmatched. Germline V gives CDR1 SGHTA, CDR2 FQGNSA. This CDR3 is built from 15 residues. The CDR3 DNA reads as TGTGCCAGCAGCACTTCGGGGGGGTCCTACAATGAGCAGTTCTTC. Amino acids: CASSTSGGSYNEQFF.

The chain links TRBV15 to TRBJ2-7; 9 bases are a match to TRBD2. From germline, CDR1 is LNHNV and CDR2 YYDKDF (reference sequence). This CDR3 has 14 residues. V gave up 5 bases and J gave up 6 bases; unmatched junction bases: 8. CDR3 loop: CATSPSAGGSEQYF. As DNA, the CDR3 is TGTGCCACCAGCCCGTCGGCGGGGGGGAGCGAGCAGTACTTC. The entire variable domain, with the rest obtained from reference TRBV15 and TRBJ2-7, is as follows: DAMVIQNPRYQVTQFGKPVTLSCSQTLNHNVMYWYQQKSSQAPKLLFHYYDKDFNNEADTPDNFQSRRPNTSFCFLDIRSPGLGDTAMYLCATSPSAGGSEQYFGPGTRLTVT.

The chain carries TRBV6-5 and TRBJ2-1; the D gene is possibly TRBD2 (5 bases). Germline CDR1 reads MNHEY; CDR2 reads SVGAGI. The ends were cut back, 2 bases at V and 9 bases at J, with 5 bases in the middle. The CDR3 covers 11 residues. CDR3: CASSYRGEQFF. Here the CDR3 DNA reads TGTGCCAGCAGTTACCGGGGTGAGCAGTTCTTC.

The chain employs TRBV19 and TRBJ2-1; 8 nucleotides line up with TRBD2. The CDR3 extends over 15 amino acids. In germline, CDR1 is LNHDA, CDR2 SQIVND (reference sequence). The V gene end was trimmed by 3 bases and the J gene end by 6 bases; junction bases not matched to a gene: 7. The CDR3 is CASSMWLAGANEQFF. In DNA form, the CDR3 reads TGTGCCAGTAGTATGTGGCTAGCGGGTGCCAATGAGCAGTTCTTC.

The chain employs TRBV5-4 and TRBJ2-2; possibly TRBD1 for D (6 bases). In germline, CDR1 is SGHNT, CDR2 YYREEE (reference sequence). This CDR3 has 15 residues. V lost 5 bases and J 6 bases, leaving 17 bases between the germline ends. CDR3 in amino acids: CASRPGHSNAGELFF. CDR3 DNA sequence: TGTGCCAGCAGGCCGGGACACTCAAACGCCGGGGAGCTGTTTTTT.

This clone has more than one count but fewer than ten. The rearrangement joins TRBV19 to TRBJ1-1; TRBD1 might be the D (6 bases). The CDR3 spans 14 residues. Germline V lookup: CDR1 LNHDA, CDR2 SQIVND (reference sequence). V was pared by 5 bases and J by 0 bases, with 10 bases between. The CDR3 bases are TGTGCCAGTAGTGTGGGACATATGAACACTGAAGCTTTCTTT. Its protein is CASSVGHMNTEAFF.

The chain uses TRBV7-3 and TRBJ2-1; perhaps TRBD2 as D (6 bases). The germline gives CDR1 SGHTA, CDR2 FQGTGA. Between the trimmed V and J ends, which lost 2 bases and 1 base, there was a span of 12 bases. There are 16 residues in the CDR3. DNA of the CDR3: TGTGCCAGCAGCTTATCGGGCGGGGAATCCTACAATGAGCAGTTCTTC. It codes for CASSLSGGESYNEQFF.

The chain has TRBV6-4 and TRBJ1-2; 9 bases agree with TRBD1. V shed 5 bases, J shed 2 bases, and the junction held 3 bases outside the gene matches. CDR1 and CDR2 (germline): MRHNA, SNTAGT. There are 14 residues in the CDR3. As DNA, the CDR3 is TGTGCCAGCAGTTCCGGGACAGGGAACTATGGCTACACCTTC. Translated, it gives CASSSGTGNYGYTF.

The gene calls are TRBV27 and TRBJ2-3; D remains unclear. Germline-derived CDR1 and CDR2 are MNHEY and SMNVEV (reference sequence). Between the trimmed V and J ends, which lost 5 bases and 1 base, there was a span of 13 bases. This CDR3 is built from 15 residues. The CDR3, as DNA: TGTGCCAGCAGTCCACGTCCATCAGGCACAGATACGCAGTATTTT. It yields the protein CASSPRPSGTDTQYF.

The chain has TRBV11-2 and TRBJ2-7; the D is unclear. The V end lost 5 bases, the J end lost 2 bases, and 13 bases lay between the germline ends. The CDR3 has 14 residues. Germline CDR1 reads SGHAT; CDR2 reads FQNNGV. The CDR3 coding sequence is TGTGCCAGCAGCCCCCGGAACACAGCCTACGAGCAGTACTTC. Translation: CASSPRNTAYEQYF.

CDR3 nucleotides: TGTGCCAGCAGCAAAGGACTAGCGGGAGATACGCAGTATTTT. This codes for CASSKGLAGDTQYF. The genes are TRBV21-1 and TRBJ2-3; the DNA was not compared with TRBD2, the D call given in the table. TRBV21-1 is a pseudogene. This CDR3 has 14 amino acids.

The chain joins TRBV28 to TRBJ2-1; D not resolved. In germline, CDR1 is MDHEN, CDR2 SYDVKM. V was pared by 6 bases and J by 2 bases, with 11 bases between. The CDR3 has 14 amino acids. CDR3 protein: CASRNRGAYNEQFF. As DNA, the CDR3 is TGTGCCAGCAGGAACCGAGGTGCCTACAATGAGCAGTTCTTC.

This chain connects TRBV10-3 to TRBJ2-7; 10 bases agree with TRBD2. The CDR3 extends over 14 amino acids. Germline CDR1 ENHRY, CDR2 SYGVKD. V lost 11 bases to trimming and J lost 0 bases; unmatched junction nucleotides: 7. CDR3 sequence: CASSPSGSSYEQYF. The CDR3, as DNA: TGTGCCTCCTCTCCTAGCGGGAGCTCCTACGAGCAGTACTTC.

The chain combines TRBV27 with TRBJ2-7; TRBD2 agrees at 10 bases. V trimming: 0 bases; J trimming: 5 bases; junction bases outside the gene matches: 4. This CDR3 spans 15 amino acids. Germline CDR1 MNHEY, CDR2 SMNVEV (reference sequence). This CDR3 is CASSLSTSGLHEQYF. The DNA for the CDR3 is TGTGCCAGCAGTTTATCGACTAGCGGGCTACACGAGCAGTACTTC.

This chain joins TRBV7-9 and TRBJ2-3, with D possibly TRBD2 on 6 matching bases. This CDR3 spans 17 amino acids. Trimming left V 3 bases short and J 4 bases short, with 20 bases between. Per germline, CDR1 SEHNR and CDR2 FQNEAQ (reference sequence). The CDR3 loop reads CASSFPSASRRADTQYF. For the CDR3, the DNA is TGTGCCAGCAGCTTCCCTAGCGCCAGTAGACGGGCAGATACGCAGTATTTT.

V gene TRBV6-4 combines with J gene TRBJ2-1, with 9 bases identical to TRBD2. The length of the CDR3 is 14 residues. Germline CDR1 is MRHNA and CDR2 is SNTAGT. The V segment lost 0 bases and the J segment 13 bases; nucleotides outside the gene matches: 7. CDR3 coding DNA: TGTGCCAGCAGTGACTCCGGGACTAGCATTACCCAGTTCTTC. Amino acids: CASSDSGTSITQFF.

This sequence joins TRBV7-2 and TRBJ2-3; TRBD2 aligns across 12 bases. The trim removed 5 bases at V and 6 bases at J, leaving 9 bases unmatched. The germline V gene encodes CDR1 SGHTA and CDR2 FQGNSA. The CDR3 spans 16 residues. CDR3 amino acids: CASSRGTSGFRDTQYF. CDR3 DNA: TGTGCCAGCAGCCGTGGGACTAGCGGGTTCCGCGATACGCAGTATTTT.

This clone was picked up one time. This chain joins TRBV9 and TRBJ2-1; TRBD2 agrees at 9 bases. V dropped 0 bases and J dropped 1; count of bases not matched to a gene: 2. Germline lookup yields CDR1 SGDLS and CDR2 YYNGEE. The length of the CDR3 is 16 residues. The CDR3 nucleotides read TGTGCCAGCAGCGTAGGACTAGCGGATTCCTACAATGAGCAGTTCTTC. This encodes CASSVGLADSYNEQFF.

Here the CDR3 reads CASSANRDSGVVYTF. DNA of the CDR3: TGTGCCAGCTCAGCGAACCGGGACAGCGGAGTTGTCTACACCTTC. The chain recombines TRBV18 with TRBJ1-2; 7 bases are shared with TRBD1. V trimming: 5 bases; J trimming: 10 bases; junction bases outside the gene matches: 16. Germline CDR1 KGHSH, CDR2 LQKENI. This CDR3 is 15 amino acids long.